A single sample gave rise to the 32 T cell receptor beta chains below, sequenced in a study of response to subunit inactivated influenza vaccine. TCRdb itself ran the RT-PCR reads through MiXCR, one entry per CDR3 protein. The table has approximately 530,000 distinct CDR3 sequences, approximately 7.7% seen once. The starting material was PBMCs from blood, obtained less than 30 months after vaccination. Source of these receptors: a man aged 50-75 years who received an inactivated influenza vaccine.

In its sample, this clonotype was seen a few times. The rearrangement uses TRBV29-1 and TRBJ2-2, with D perhaps TRBD1 (6 bases). Germline V lookup: CDR1 SQVTM, CDR2 ANQGSEA. The V gene lost 2 bases and the J gene lost 1 base, with 14 bases spanning the gap. The CDR3 consists of 16 residues. CDR3 region: CSVELRQQGNTGELFF. The CDR3 coding sequence is TGCAGCGTTGAACTGCGCCAACAGGGGAACACCGGGGAGCTGTTTTTT.

The sample holds a few counts of this clonotype. The gene calls are TRBV27 and TRBJ2-6; D call uncertain. The germline V gene has CDR1 MNHEY and CDR2 SMNVEV (reference sequence). CDR3 length: 14 residues. Trimming took 5 bases from V and 10 from J, leaving 15 bases between them. The CDR3 region has the DNA TGTGCCAGCAGTCCCACGAACGCGAAGAACGTCCTGACTTTC. It is translated as CASSPTNAKNVLTF.

The chain links TRBV19 to TRBJ2-4; 7 bases match TRBD2. The CDR3 is 15 residues long. Germline V gives CDR1 LNHDA, CDR2 SQIVND (reference sequence). V lost 4 bases to trimming and J lost 3 bases; unmatched junction nucleotides: 6. This CDR3 is CASSTLPSGKNIQYF. In nucleotides, the CDR3 is TGTGCCAGTAGTACCCTTCCTAGCGGCAAAAACATTCAGTACTTC. Using reference TRBV19 and TRBJ2-4 for the parts outside the CDR3, the full variable domain is DGGITQSPKYLFRKEGQNVTLSCEQNLNHDAMYWYRQDPGQGLRLIYYSQIVNDFQKGDIAEGYSVSREKKESFPLTVTSAQKNPTAFYLCASSTLPSGKNIQYFGAGTRLSVL.

The chain uses TRBV9 and TRBJ2-4; TRBD1 agrees at 7 bases. The V and J ends lost 0 bases and 9 bases, in that order; junction bases with no gene match: 9. Germline loops: CDR1 SGDLS, CDR2 YYNGEE. The CDR3 runs to 15 residues. This chain's CDR3 is CASSVGERGLSIQYF. The CDR3 DNA reads TGTGCCAGCAGCGTAGGAGAAAGGGGGCTTAGCATTCAGTACTTC.

The chain carries TRBV24-1 and TRBJ2-5; D remains unclear. Germline V gene sequence: CDR1 KGHDR, CDR2 SFDVKD. The germline V and J ends were trimmed by 0 bases and 1 base, with 5 bases remaining between them. The CDR3 contains 14 residues. The CDR3 region is CATSDLRSQETQYF. The CDR3 DNA reads as TGTGCCACCAGTGATTTGCGTTCCCAAGAGACCCAGTACTTC.

This clonotype has a handful of counts. The rearrangement links TRBV12-3 or TRBV12-4 to TRBJ2-6; D may match TRBD1 or TRBD2 (5 bases each). The length of the CDR3 is 17 residues. With 7 bases removed from V and 0 bases from J, the gap between germline ends came to 16 bases. The CDR3 loop is CASMRGAGTSGANVLTF. The DNA for the CDR3 is TGTGCCAGCATGAGAGGAGCAGGGACCTCTGGGGCCAACGTCCTGACTTTC.

The V call is TRBV10-3, the J call TRBJ1-2; D gene unclear. Germline values: CDR1 ENHRY, CDR2 SYGVKD. V lost 3 bases to trimming and J lost 1 base, with 3 bases between them. CDR3 length: 12 amino acids. CDR3 protein: CAISELNYGYTF. The CDR3 coding sequence is TGTGCCATCAGTGAACTTAACTATGGCTACACCTTC.

This clonotype was recorded many times. The chain has TRBV7-2 and TRBJ2-7, with D unresolved. The CDR3 has 14 amino acids. CDR1 SGHTA and CDR2 FQGNSA come from the germline V gene. V gave up 3 bases and J gave up 0 bases, with 9 bases separating them. CDR3 residues: CASSFRRSSYEQYF. The CDR3 DNA reads TGTGCCAGCAGCTTTAGGCGGAGCTCCTACGAGCAGTACTTC.

The V call is TRBV2, the J call TRBJ2-4; the match to TRBD2 covers 7 bases. Germline CDR1 is SNHLY and CDR2 is FYNNEI. V was clipped by 8 bases and J by 3 bases; unmatched bases: 16. CDR3 length: 17 residues. In DNA form, the CDR3 reads TGTGCCAGCCGGCCAGTCGGACTAGTATTAGACAAAAACATTCAGTACTTC. Amino acids: CASRPVGLVLDKNIQYF. Full variable domain (rest looked up from reference TRBV2 and TRBJ2-4): EPEVTQTPSHQVTQMGQEVILRCVPISNHLYFYWYRQILGQKVEFLVSFYNNEISEKSEIFDDQFSVERPDGSNFTLKIRSTKLEDSAMYFCASRPVGLVLDKNIQYFGAGTRLSVL.

This clonotype was seen more than once but under ten times. The V and J genes are TRBV29-1 and TRBJ2-7; no clear D gene. Trimming removed 4 bases at V and 0 bases at J, with 7 bases between. Germline loops: CDR1 SQVTM, CDR2 ANQGSEA. The CDR3 consists of 12 residues. The CDR3 DNA follows: TGCAGCGTTGTCACAGACTCCTACGAGCAGTACTTC. Its protein product is CSVVTDSYEQYF.

This clonotype occurred a few times. The chain couples TRBV5-4 to TRBJ2-2; 10 bases line up with TRBD1. In germline, CDR1 is SGHNT, CDR2 YYREEE (reference sequence). With V trimmed by 5 bases and J by 8 bases, 15 bases remained unmatched. The CDR3 runs to 17 residues. In nucleotides, the CDR3 is TGTGCCAGCAGTTCTACCCCCGGGACAGGGGAATCGGGGGAGCTGTTTTTT. Its protein product is CASSSTPGTGESGELFF. The entire variable domain, with the rest obtained from reference TRBV5-4 and TRBJ2-2, is as follows: ETGVTQSPTHLIKTRGQQVTLRCSSQSGHNTVSWYQQALGQGPQFIFQYYREEENGRGNFPPRFSGLQFPNYSSELNVNALELDDSALYLCASSSTPGTGESGELFFGEGSRLTVL.

This clonotype was detected only a few times. The rearrangement links TRBV27 to TRBJ1-5, with D perhaps TRBD1 (6 bases). Trimming removed 6 bases from V and 4 bases from J, with 13 bases in between. Germline V CDR1 and CDR2: MNHEY, SMNVEV (reference sequence). The CDR3 spans 14 residues. The CDR3: CASRSGGTNQPQHF. CDR3 coding DNA: TGTGCCAGCAGATCCGGCGGGACAAATCAGCCCCAGCATTTT.

This clonotype showed up many times. The chain is built from TRBV3-1 and TRBJ2-1; 13 positions match TRBD2. The trim removed 3 bases at V and 2 bases at J, leaving 7 bases unmatched. Germline values: CDR1 LGHDT, CDR2 YNNKEL (reference sequence). The CDR3 contains 18 residues. CDR3 protein: CASSQVGLAGAAYNEQFF. As DNA, the CDR3 is TGTGCCAGCAGCCAGGTAGGACTAGCGGGAGCGGCCTACAATGAGCAGTTCTTC.

This clonotype was detected many times. The V call is TRBV20-1, the J call TRBJ2-2, with D possibly matching TRBD1 (5 bases). V was trimmed by 3 bases and J by 6 bases, leaving 8 bases between them. CDR1 and CDR2 (germline): DFQATT, SNEGSKA (reference sequence). The CDR3 consists of 12 residues. CDR3: CSARIGAGELFF. For the CDR3, the DNA is TGCAGTGCTAGGATAGGGGCCGGGGAGCTGTTTTTT.

This clonotype was detected only a few times. This chain connects TRBV20-1 to TRBJ2-7; TRBD2 matches at 10 bases. The length of the CDR3 is 16 residues. V dropped 1 base and J dropped 2; count of bases not matched to a gene: 8. Germline loops: CDR1 DFQATT, CDR2 SNEGSKA (reference sequence). CDR3 coding DNA: TGCAGTGCTAGAGTAGTAACTAGCGGGGTCCCCTACGAGCAGTACTTC. Its protein product is CSARVVTSGVPYEQYF.

In this sample, this clonotype turned up many times. This chain uses TRBV11-1 with TRBJ2-3; 8 positions agree with TRBD2. The V gene's germline CDR1 is SGHAT and CDR2 FQDESV (reference sequence). The ends lost 0 bases at V and 0 bases at J; junction bases unmatched: 11. CDR3 size: 19 residues. The CDR3 nucleotides are TGTGCCAGCAGCTTAGCTAGCGGGGATACCTACTATAGCACAGATACGCAGTATTTT. Protein sequence: CASSLASGDTYYSTDTQYF.

This rearrangement joins TRBV5-6 to TRBJ2-7; 7 bases are a match to TRBD2. This CDR3 spans 15 amino acids. Germline V lookup: CDR1 SGHDT, CDR2 YYEEEE. Trimming removed 5 bases from V and 5 bases from J; junction bases left unmatched: 13. The CDR3 DNA sequence: TGTGCCAGCAGTTTGTTTGGGGGGACTATCGACGAGCAGTACTTC. Amino acid sequence: CASSLFGGTIDEQYF. Full variable domain (remainder filled in from reference TRBV5-6 and TRBJ2-7): DAGVTQSPTHLIKTRGQQVTLRCSPKSGHDTVSWYQQALGQGPQFIFQYYEEEERQRGNFPDRFSGHQFPNYSSELNVNALLLGDSALYLCASSLFGGTIDEQYFGPGTRLTVT.

This clonotype was seen more than once but under ten times. This chain links TRBV7-2 with TRBJ2-1, with TRBD2 identical over 7 bases. V was clipped by 3 bases and J by 8 bases; unmatched bases: 10. The CDR3 is made up of 15 amino acids. Looked up from germline, CDR1 is SGHTA and CDR2 is FQGNSA. The CDR3 reads CASSFTGGMRDEQFF. DNA for the CDR3: TGTGCCAGCAGCTTTACGGGGGGAATGAGGGATGAGCAGTTCTTC.

This clonotype was found a few times. CDR3 nucleotide sequence: TGTGCCAGCAGCTTAGTGTCCGGGGACGGGGACGAGCAGTACTTC. Protein sequence: CASSLVSGDGDEQYF. This chain joins TRBV7-8 and TRBJ2-7; perhaps D is TRBD1 or TRBD2 (5 bases each). V lost 1 base and J lost 5, with 15 bases in between. The CDR3 covers 15 residues. Germline loops: CDR1 SGHVS, CDR2 FQNEAQ.

V usage is TRBV6-1 and J usage is TRBJ2-7; 9 bases are shared with TRBD1. Per germline, CDR1 MNHNS and CDR2 SASEGT. The V gene end was trimmed by 6 bases and the J gene end by 3 bases; junction bases not matched to a gene: 9. The CDR3 consists of 15 residues. CDR3 region: CASRRDREHFYEQYF. As DNA, the CDR3 is TGTGCCAGCAGACGGGACAGGGAACATTTCTACGAGCAGTACTTC.

This clonotype has ten or more counts. The chain is built from TRBV11-2 and TRBJ2-2; maybe TRBD1 (5 bases). There are 15 residues in the CDR3. Trimming removed 1 base from V and 7 bases from J, with 13 bases in between. Germline V gene data show CDR1 as SGHAT and CDR2 as FQNNGV. The CDR3 coding sequence is TGTGCCAGCAGCTTAGTCTCATCAGGGATCGGGGAGCTGTTTTTT. Amino acid sequence: CASSLVSSGIGELFF.

This clonotype turned up a few times. Compared with germline, one end of the junction differs, possibly owing to a read error. This sequence joins TRBV10-3 and TRBJ1-2; D is perhaps TRBD1 (6 bases). This CDR3 spans 16 amino acids. Germline CDR1 is ENHRY and CDR2 is SYGVKD. DNA for the CDR3: TGTGCCATCGTGAGCCATAAGGCGGGGGCTAACTCTGGCTACACCTTC. It is translated as CAIVSHKAGANSGYTF.

This chain uses TRBV25-1 with TRBJ1-2; D not resolved. This CDR3 has 13 residues. V lost 4 bases and J 4 bases, leaving 10 bases between the germline ends. Germline CDR1 and CDR2: MGHDK and SYGVNS. The CDR3 loop reads CASSAQTFYGYTF. The CDR3 DNA is TGTGCCAGCAGTGCTCAGACTTTCTATGGCTACACCTTC.

The CDR3 sequence: CASSMASGGAGELFF. CDR3 DNA: TGTGCCAGCAGTATGGCTAGCGGGGGTGCCGGGGAGCTGTTTTTT. This chain uses TRBV28 with TRBJ2-2; 10 nucleotides align to TRBD2. This CDR3 has 15 amino acids. The germline CDR1 and CDR2 sequences are MDHEN and SYDVKM. V trimming: 5 bases; J trimming: 6 bases; junction bases outside the gene matches: 6.

In its sample, this clonotype was seen a few times. The chain uses TRBV7-2 and TRBJ2-3, with D perhaps TRBD2 (5 bases). V lost 0 bases, J lost 4 bases, and 8 bases lay in between. The CDR3 has 14 amino acids. The germline V gene has CDR1 SGHTA and CDR2 FQGNSA. The CDR3 nucleotides read TGTGCCAGCAGCTTAGCGGCTAGCCCAGATACGCAGTATTTT. Protein sequence: CASSLAASPDTQYF. The variable domain in full, with the rest retrieved from reference TRBV7-2 and TRBJ2-3, is GAGVSQSPSNKVTEKGKDVELRCDPISGHTALYWYRQSLGQGLEFLIYFQGNSAPDKSGLPSDRFSAERTGGSVSTLTIQRTQQEDSAVYLCASSLAASPDTQYFGPGTRLTVL.

This clonotype was seen repeatedly, ten times or more. The J gene is TRBJ2-1, the V gene TRBV4-3; possibly TRBD1 or TRBD2 for D (6 bases each). The germline V gene has CDR1 LGHNA and CDR2 YSLEER. Between the trimmed V and J ends, which lost 1 base and 4 bases, there was a span of 20 bases. The length of the CDR3 is 18 residues. The CDR3 reads CASSQVLAAPGAYNEQFF. The CDR3 coding sequence is TGCGCCAGCAGCCAAGTGTTAGCGGCTCCGGGGGCTTACAATGAGCAGTTCTTC.

The chain employs TRBV25-1 and TRBJ2-2, with 7 bases fitting TRBD1. CDR3 size: 17 residues. Germline CDR1 MGHDK, CDR2 SYGVNS. The trim removed 4 bases at V and 0 bases at J, leaving 8 bases unmatched. The CDR3: CASSATRTGANTGELFF. The CDR3 nucleotides are TGTGCCAGCAGTGCCACCAGGACAGGAGCGAACACCGGGGAGCTGTTTTTT.

J is TRBJ2-7 and V is TRBV4-3; TRBD2 matches at 13 bases. The CDR3 runs 15 residues. After removal of 4 bases from V and 8 bases from J, the junction contained 8 bases not matched to a gene. CDR1 and CDR2 (germline): LGHNA, YSLEER. The DNA of the CDR3 is TGCGCCAGCAGCCCGAGACTAGCGGGGGGACCCAAGCAGTACTTC. This sequence encodes CASSPRLAGGPKQYF.

This clonotype came up many times. The chain joins TRBV6-5 to TRBJ2-3; 11 nucleotides line up with TRBD2. V shed 0 bases, J shed 4 bases, and the junction held 6 bases outside the gene matches. Per germline, CDR1 MNHEY and CDR2 SVGAGI. CDR3 length equals 17 residues. The CDR3 spells CASSYSSLAGGADTQYF. CDR3 DNA sequence: TGTGCCAGCAGTTACTCCTCCTTAGCGGGAGGGGCAGATACGCAGTATTTT.

This clonotype was seen a few times. This chain links TRBV2 with TRBJ2-7; 7 nucleotides align to TRBD1. The CDR3 loop spans 12 amino acids. The V and J ends lost 11 bases and 3 bases, in that order; junction bases with no gene match: 7. The V gene's germline CDR1 is SNHLY and CDR2 FYNNEI. The CDR3 DNA sequence: TGTGCCGCCGGGACAGCGTACTACGAGCAGTACTTC. Protein product: CAAGTAYYEQYF.

This clonotype was counted a few times. The chain links TRBV10-3 to TRBJ2-3; D is possibly TRBD1 or TRBD2 (5 bases each). The CDR3 has 15 residues. V was pared by 6 bases and J by 1 base, with 14 bases between. Germline assignment: CDR1 ENHRY and CDR2 SYGVKD. The CDR3 sequence is CAISGRGKGTDTQYF. CDR3 nucleotides: TGTGCCATCAGCGGACGGGGCAAGGGCACAGATACGCAGTATTTT.

About this clonotype: A much larger clone is a single base away; this may be a read error. This rearrangement joins TRBV7-2 to TRBJ1-5; D uncertain. Between the trimmed V and J ends, which lost 3 bases and 2 bases, there was a span of 8 bases. CDR1 SGHTA and CDR2 FQGNSA come from the germline V gene. The CDR3 has 14 residues. As DNA, the CDR3 is TGTGCCAGCAGCTTGGGGAAGGGCAATCAGCCCCAGCATTTT. It codes for CASSLGKGNQPQHF.